The 2 T cell receptor beta chains reported below all come from one sample, sequenced in a study of shared clonotypes between healthy human individuals. Here immunoSEQ multiplex PCR was the method, and the copy in TCRdb shows in-frame clones only, minus some. The table records more than 2 million clones, almost 96% of them present only once. Sequencing was done on a sample of naive CD4+ T cells sorted from blood. Subset reported: CD45RA+ positively selected. The receptors here all came from a man between 18 and 35 years old in good health.

This sequence joins TRBV28 and TRBJ1-2, with 7 bases fitting TRBD1. Germline loops: CDR1 MDHEN, CDR2 SYDVKM. The CDR3 has 14 amino acids. The V gene end was trimmed by 6 bases and the J gene end by 8 bases; junction bases not matched to a gene: 12. This CDR3 is CASSRRQGNGGYTF. The DNA for the CDR3 is TGTGCCAGCAGCCGAAGACAGGGAAACGGAGGCTACACCTTC.

Details on this clone: Different DNA sequences within this sample yield the same CDR3. The chain recombines TRBV19 with TRBJ2-6; the D is unclear. Germline values: CDR1 LNHDA, CDR2 SQIVND (reference sequence). The CDR3 extends over 11 amino acids. V shed 8 bases and J shed 4 bases, with 3 bases lying between them. The CDR3 region is CASSGANVLTF. CDR3 coding DNA: TGTGCCAGTTCGGGGGCCAACGTCCTGACTTTC.